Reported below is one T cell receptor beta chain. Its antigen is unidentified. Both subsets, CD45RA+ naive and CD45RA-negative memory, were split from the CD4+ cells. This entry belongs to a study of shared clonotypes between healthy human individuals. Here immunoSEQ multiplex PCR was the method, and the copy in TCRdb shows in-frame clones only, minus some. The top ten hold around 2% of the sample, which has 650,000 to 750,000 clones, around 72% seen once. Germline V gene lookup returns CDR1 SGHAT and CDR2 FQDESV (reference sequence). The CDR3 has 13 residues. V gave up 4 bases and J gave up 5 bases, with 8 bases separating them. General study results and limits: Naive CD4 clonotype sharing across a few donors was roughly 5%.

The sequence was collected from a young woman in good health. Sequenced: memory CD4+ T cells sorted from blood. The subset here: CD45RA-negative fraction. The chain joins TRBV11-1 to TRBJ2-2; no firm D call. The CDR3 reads CASSWDRTGELFF. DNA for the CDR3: TGTGCCAGCAGCTGGGATAGGACCGGGGAGCTGTTTTTT. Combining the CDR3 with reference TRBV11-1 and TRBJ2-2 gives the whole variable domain EAEVAQSPRYKITEKSQAVAFWCDPISGHATLYWYRQILGQGPELLVQFQDESVVDDSQLPKDRFSAERLKGVDSTLKIQPAELGDSAMYLCASSWDRTGELFFGEGSRLTVL.